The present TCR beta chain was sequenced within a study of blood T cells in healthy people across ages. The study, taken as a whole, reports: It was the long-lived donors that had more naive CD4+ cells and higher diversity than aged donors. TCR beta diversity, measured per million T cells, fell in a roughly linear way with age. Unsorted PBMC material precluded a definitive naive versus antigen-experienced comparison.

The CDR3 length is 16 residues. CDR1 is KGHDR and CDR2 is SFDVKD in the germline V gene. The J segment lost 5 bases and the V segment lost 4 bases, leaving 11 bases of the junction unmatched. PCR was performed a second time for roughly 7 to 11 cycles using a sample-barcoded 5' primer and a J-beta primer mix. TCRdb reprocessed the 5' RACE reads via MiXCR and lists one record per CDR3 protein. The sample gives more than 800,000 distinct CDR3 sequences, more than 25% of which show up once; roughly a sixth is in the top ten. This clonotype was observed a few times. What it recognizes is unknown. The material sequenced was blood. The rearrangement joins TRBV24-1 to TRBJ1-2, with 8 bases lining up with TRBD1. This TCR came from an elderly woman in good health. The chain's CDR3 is CATSDPRTGSLYGYTF. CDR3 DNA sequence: TGTGCCACCAGTGACCCCCGGACAGGGTCATTGTATGGCTACACCTTC.